The entry that follows covers one T cell receptor beta chain sequence. Its matching antigen is unknown. Every subset had its genomic DNA shared out evenly among several immunoSEQ plates. The protocol was immunoSEQ multiplex PCR, while the TCRdb copy is restricted to in-frame clones and leaves out a portion. The table lists roughly 2.5 million clones, just over 90% of them singletons, with around 0.14% in the top ten. These data are taken from a study of shared clonotypes between healthy human individuals. This CDR3 spans 15 amino acids. The germline V gene has CDR1 KGHSH and CDR2 LQKENI. V shed 6 bases, J shed 7 bases, and the junction held 5 bases outside the gene matches. The study, taken as a whole, reports: Sharing across several donors was seen in about 5% of naive CD4 clonotypes. Clonotype sharing among the donors was expected to vary with sequencing depth.

This receptor was identified in a man aged 18 to 35 in good health. Sequencing was done on a sample of naive CD4+ T cells sorted from blood. Subset: CD45RA+ positively selected. This chain links TRBV18 with TRBJ2-1, with 14 positions matching TRBD2. DNA of the CDR3: TGTGCCAGCTCGCAACGACTAGCGGGAGGGAATGAGCAGTTCTTC. Its translation is CASSQRLAGGNEQFF. The full variable domain, with the rest looked up from reference TRBV18 and TRBJ2-1, is NAGVMQNPRHLVRRRGQEARLRCSPMKGHSHVYWYRQLPEEGLKFMVYLQKENIIDESGMPKERFSAEFPKEGPSILRIQQVVRGDSAAYFCASSQRLAGGNEQFFGPGTRLTVL.